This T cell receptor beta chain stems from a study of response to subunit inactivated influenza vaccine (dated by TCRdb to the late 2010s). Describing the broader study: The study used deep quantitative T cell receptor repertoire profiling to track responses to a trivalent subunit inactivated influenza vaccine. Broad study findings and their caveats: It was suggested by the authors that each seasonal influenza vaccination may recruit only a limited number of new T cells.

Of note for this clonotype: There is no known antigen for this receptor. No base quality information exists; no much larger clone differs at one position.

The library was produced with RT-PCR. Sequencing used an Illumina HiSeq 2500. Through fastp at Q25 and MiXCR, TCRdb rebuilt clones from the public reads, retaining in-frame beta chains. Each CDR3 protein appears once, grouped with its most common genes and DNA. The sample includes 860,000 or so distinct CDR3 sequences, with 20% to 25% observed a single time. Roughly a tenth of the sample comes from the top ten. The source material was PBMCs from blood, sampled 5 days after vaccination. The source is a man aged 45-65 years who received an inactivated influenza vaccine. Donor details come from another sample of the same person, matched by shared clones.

In nucleotide form, the sequence is TGTGCCAGCAGTTTGTCAGAACAAGAGACCCAGTACTTC. This gives the protein CASSLSEQETQYF. The rearrangement joined TRBV12-3 or TRBV12-4 to TRBJ2-5, with the D segment identity uncertain. V and J lose 3 bases and 2 bases, and a span of 7 bases separates them. The CDR3 goes from the cysteine to the phenylalanine over 13 residues. Here the CDR3 DNA is all that survives: 39 bases in frame from base 1.